These T cell receptor beta chains were read from a single sample in a study of blood T cell repertoires in COVID-19. Only in-frame clones appear in the TCRdb table, and some are missing; sequencing was by immunoSEQ multiplex PCR. The table lists about 190,000 clones, about 88% of them singletons. The sequenced sample was peripheral blood. These TCRs come from a young man with acute or convalescent COVID-19. Each CDR3 is given with its conserved first and last residue. The order of the fields is J gene, V gene, D gene, CDR3 protein. The D gene is left open where the match is weak.

j_gene: TRBJ1-4
v_gene: TRBV6-6
d_gene: TRBD1
CDR3aa: CASTDRVNEKLFF

j_gene: TRBJ1-2
v_gene: TRBV9
d_gene: NA
CDR3aa: CASTDDRGAYGYTF

j_gene: TRBJ1-3
v_gene: TRBV18
d_gene: TRBD1
CDR3aa: CASSQQSGTGVRGNTIYF

j_gene: TRBJ2-7
v_gene: TRBV7-6
d_gene: TRBD1
CDR3aa: CASSPAPGRGSYEQYF

j_gene: TRBJ2-5
v_gene: TRBV7-3
d_gene: TRBD1
CDR3aa: CASSRTGQVGETQYF

j_gene: TRBJ2-1
v_gene: TRBV11-3
d_gene: TRBD2
CDR3aa: CASSTSGGGDEQFF

j_gene: TRBJ1-3
v_gene: TRBV25-1
d_gene: NA
CDR3aa: CASSEYSRLSGNTIYF

j_gene: TRBJ2-7
v_gene: TRBV3-1/TRBV3-2
d_gene: TRBD1
CDR3aa: CASGQGYYYEQYF

j_gene: TRBJ1-6
v_gene: TRBV6-5
d_gene: NA
CDR3aa: CASRFSVQGTSPLHF

j_gene: TRBJ2-1
v_gene: TRBV3-1/TRBV3-2
d_gene: TRBD2
CDR3aa: CASSQDHRVMASGGQRNEQFF